A selection of T cell receptor beta chains follows, all from one sample in a study of beta chain features in type 1 diabetes. Repertoires were generated with immunoSEQ multiplex PCR, while TCRdb's copy carries only in-frame clones and drops some. The profile shows 600,000 to 700,000 clones, roughly 12% of them singletons. Sample: naive CD4+ T cells from blood. These receptors were taken from a young man with type 1 diabetes. Each CDR3 is given without its conserved first and last residue.

v_gene	j_gene	CDR3aa
TRBV6-5	TRBJ1-6	ASSSGQKNSPLH
TRBV7-9	TRBJ2-5	ASSWGLAGLLEETQY
TRBV7-2	TRBJ2-2	ASSFETGELF
TRBV6-6	TRBJ2-7	ASSAQSDYEQY
TRBV28	TRBJ2-7	ASSSTRPTVSYEQY
TRBV10-3	TRBJ1-5	AISTREGSNQPQH
TRBV5-4	TRBJ1-2	ASSDPGVLDYGYT
TRBV6-5	TRBJ1-2	ASSYSTGGGYGYT
TRBV7-2	TRBJ1-1	ASSFQLNGDTEAF
TRBV10-3	TRBJ2-1	AISESVGGAYNEQF
TRBV28	TRBJ2-7	ASSSNYEQY
TRBV29-1	TRBJ2-7	SVGLASYEQY
TRBV29-1	TRBJ1-2	SVETGQVFNYGYT
TRBV18	TRBJ2-7	ASSSGVGSSYEQY
TRBV30	TRBJ1-4	AWSAGQPGNEKLF
TRBV29-1	TRBJ1-1	SVGEGGTENTEAF
TRBV7-9	TRBJ1-6	ASSLGPGQGNSPLH
TRBV21-1	TRBJ2-1	ASSKVTGDEQF
TRBV25-1	TRBJ1-5	ASSEAGGQPQH
TRBV2	TRBJ1-3	ASSEAGTVSGNTIY
TRBV18	TRBJ2-4	ASFLGQGQNIQY
TRBV19	TRBJ2-5	ASSMGLAGWYQETQY
TRBV11-3	TRBJ2-5	ASSSYGLAEETQY
TRBV7-6	TRBJ2-3	ASSRDYTDTQY
TRBV9	TRBJ1-3	ASSVPPGATIY
TRBV9	TRBJ1-6	ASSVVDNSPLH
TRBV30	TRBJ2-1	AWSVRGAGGYNEQF
TRBV19	TRBJ1-2	ASSITRPYGYT
TRBV7-2	TRBJ2-5	ASRLTGQGKETQY
TRBV18	TRBJ2-5	ASSPEAYQETQY
TRBV4-3	TRBJ2-3	ASSQDNYGGGAWDTQY
TRBV15	TRBJ2-7	ATSTKTAGDYEQY
TRBV27	TRBJ1-2	ASRNLNYGYT
TRBV15	TRBJ2-1	ATSRVPGYNEQF
TRBV30	TRBJ1-6	AWKLTGANNSPLH
TRBV11-2	TRBJ1-2	ASSLSVSGAYGYT
TRBV7-9	TRBJ2-7	ASSVMSGYYEQY
TRBV18	TRBJ2-3	ASSPLAGGSRDTQY
TRBV27	TRBJ2-7	ASRGQGLYEQY
TRBV6-1	TRBJ2-5	ASIRTGEETQY
TRBV15	TRBJ2-1	ATSRDPSGGNNEQF
TRBV18	TRBJ2-7	ASSPVRSSYEQY
TRBV7-9	TRBJ2-6	ALSRSGGANVLT
TRBV9	TRBJ2-5	ASSVAAGPQETQY